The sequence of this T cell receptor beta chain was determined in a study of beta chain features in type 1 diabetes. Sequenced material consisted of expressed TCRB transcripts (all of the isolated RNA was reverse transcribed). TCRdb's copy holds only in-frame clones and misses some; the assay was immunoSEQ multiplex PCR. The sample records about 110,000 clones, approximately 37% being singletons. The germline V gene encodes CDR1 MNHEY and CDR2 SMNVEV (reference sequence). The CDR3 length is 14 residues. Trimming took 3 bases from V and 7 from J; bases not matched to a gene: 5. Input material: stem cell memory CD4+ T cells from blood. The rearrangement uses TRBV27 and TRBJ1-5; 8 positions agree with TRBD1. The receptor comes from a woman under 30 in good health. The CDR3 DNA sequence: TGTGCCAGCAGTTTGAGGACAGGGTTGCAGCCCCAGCATTTT. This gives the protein CASSLRTGLQPQHF.